This T cell receptor (beta chain) was sequenced for a study of OX40 agonist ivuxolimab in advanced cancers. Study in general: Patients were given ivuxolimab, an antibody that agonizes OX40 (CD134). Study-wide results and caveats: Among the lowest levels of clonal expansion were found in partial responders at 0.1-3.0 mg/kg. Which antigen the expanded peripheral T cells recognized is unknown. Some nonresponders also had low normalized T-cell clonal expansion.

Remarks on this clone: The antigen is unknown.

CDR1 MNHNS and CDR2 SASEGT come from the germline V gene. The trim removed 3 bases at V and 4 bases at J, leaving 12 bases unmatched. The CDR3 runs 17 residues. The data were produced by immunoSEQ multiplex PCR, yet TCRdb's version contains in-frame clones alone and is incomplete. The sample lists tens of thousands of clones; 90% were seen once. The source material was CD4+ or CD8+ T cells sorted from blood, sampled in a trial of the OX40 agonist ivuxolimab. This TCR came from an adult with an advanced solid tumor such as melanoma, head and neck, liver or kidney cancer. This rearrangement joins TRBV6-1 to TRBJ1-2; 9 positions match TRBD1. The CDR3 sequence: CASSDTAGQGLLYGYTF. CDR3 nucleotides: TGTGCCAGCAGTGATACTGCGGGACAGGGACTTCTCTATGGCTACACCTTC.